The 27 T cell receptor beta chains reported below all come from one sample, sequenced in a study of circulating CD8 cells and anti-PD-1 response in melanoma. Live CD3+CD8+TCRalphabeta+ cells were sorted into four subsets by PD-1 and/or TIGIT. Each library started from about 15 ng of total RNA using the QIAseq Immune Repertoire TCR panel. TCRdb re-derived calls from the reads in MiXCR, one entry per CDR3 protein. The sample lists about 540 distinct CDR3 sequences; around 7% were seen once. Sequenced here: CD8+ T cells from PBMCs, sampled at baseline or after one month of anti-PD-1 therapy (not recorded which). All receptors derive from a human donor with melanoma.

By share of the sample, this clonotype is medium-sized. The chain joins TRBV19 to TRBJ2-5; D not resolved. Looked up from germline, CDR1 is LNHDA and CDR2 is SQIVND (reference sequence). Between the trimmed V and J ends, which lost 3 bases and 1 base, there was a span of 0 bases. The CDR3 totals 11 residues. The CDR3 here is CASSIQETQYF. The CDR3 nucleotides are TGTGCCAGTAGTATCCAAGAGACCCAGTACTTC.

By sample fraction, this clonotype is large (0.1 to 1%). The chain employs TRBV14 and TRBJ2-7; TRBD1 matches 7 bases. The CDR3 runs to 14 residues. Losses at the gene ends were 5 bases for V and 4 bases for J; bases not matched to a gene: 8. Germline V gives CDR1 SGHDN, CDR2 FVKESK. The CDR3 nucleotides read TGTGCCAGCAGCTATCCGGGACAGTGGTACGAGCAGTACTTC. It is translated as CASSYPGQWYEQYF.

In its sample, this clonotype ranks as medium-sized. V is TRBV12-5 and J is TRBJ2-1; either TRBD1 or TRBD2 may supply D (5 bases each). The germline gives CDR1 LGHNT, CDR2 FRNRAP. The CDR3 is 13 residues long. The V gene lost 5 bases and the J gene lost 8 bases, with 13 bases spanning the gap. In nucleotides, the CDR3 is TGTGCTAGTGGTGCCGGGGCCTCTTATGAGCAGTTCTTC. This codes for CASGAGASYEQFF.

This clonotype is termed large (0.1 to 1%). This rearrangement joins TRBV9 to TRBJ2-1, with 11 bases aligning to TRBD2. The J segment lost 5 bases and the V segment lost 4 bases, leaving 8 bases of the junction unmatched. CDR3 length equals 16 residues. The germline V gene encodes CDR1 SGDLS and CDR2 YYNGEE. The chain's CDR3 is CASSTGSGGADNEQFF. DNA of the CDR3: TGTGCCAGCAGCACCGGTAGCGGGGGGGCGGACAATGAGCAGTTCTTC.

This clonotype is labeled as medium-sized. The rearrangement uses TRBV19 and TRBJ2-6; possible D gene TRBD2, 5 bases. This CDR3 contains 15 residues. Trimming stripped 7 bases from V and 0 bases from J, with 10 bases between. Per the germline V gene, CDR1 is LNHDA and CDR2 is SQIVND (reference sequence). In DNA, the CDR3 is TGTGCCAGTAACCTGGGGAGCTCTGGGGCCAACGTCCTGACTTTC. This encodes CASNLGSSGANVLTF.

By proportion, this clonotype is medium-sized. This sequence joins TRBV19 and TRBJ2-7; D might be TRBD2 (5 bases). The CDR3 totals 14 residues. From germline, CDR1 is LNHDA and CDR2 SQIVND (reference sequence). Trimming shortened V by 5 bases and J by 0 bases, and 11 bases separated the two germline ends. The CDR3 DNA reads as TGTGCCAGTAGTCCGGGGTCCGCCTCCTACGAGCAGTACTTC. This gives the protein CASSPGSASYEQYF.

Only a few counts were recorded for this clonotype. This chain links TRBV19 with TRBJ1-5; TRBD1 matches 10 bases. The ends lost 10 bases at V and 6 bases at J; junction bases unmatched: 12. CDR3 length: 15 amino acids. Germline-derived CDR1 and CDR2 are LNHDA and SQIVND (reference sequence). The CDR3 reads CATDRQGAVGQPQHF. In nucleotides, the CDR3 is TGTGCCACCGACCGACAGGGGGCCGTGGGTCAGCCCCAGCATTTT.

For this clonotype: This could be a read error, since a much larger clone is one nucleotide away. The chain is built from TRBV19 and TRBJ2-1; 11 bases fit TRBD2. Germline lookup yields CDR1 LNHDA and CDR2 SQIVND (reference sequence). V shed 4 bases and J 3 bases; nucleotides not matched to a gene: 2. The CDR3 has 15 residues. The DNA for the CDR3 is TGTGCCAGTAGTAAGACTAGCGGGGACTACAATGAGCAGTTCTTC. Translating it yields CASSKTSGDYNEQFF.

Judged by abundance, this clonotype is medium-sized. This chain links TRBV7-2 with TRBJ1-5; D unclear. Germline V lookup: CDR1 SGHTA, CDR2 FQGNSA. The V end was cut by 1 base, the J end by 3 bases, with 7 bases between. The CDR3 runs to 14 residues. The CDR3 coding sequence is TGTGCCAGCAGCTTAGGGCTTAACAATCAGCCCCAGCATTTT. Encoded protein: CASSLGLNNQPQHF.

This clonotype is large. The V gene is TRBV27, the J gene TRBJ1-4, with TRBD1 as a possible D gene (5 bases). CDR1 is MNHEY, CDR2 SMNVEV, per germline (reference sequence). The CDR3 loop spans 14 amino acids. V lost 3 bases to trimming and J lost 4 bases, with 9 bases between them. The CDR3 here is CASSLLRGNEKLFF. CDR3 coding DNA: TGTGCCAGCAGTTTGTTGAGGGGTAATGAAAAACTGTTTTTT. Using reference TRBV27 and TRBJ1-4 for the parts outside the CDR3, the full variable domain is EAQVTQNPRYLITVTGKKLTVTCSQNMNHEYMSWYRQDPGLGLRQIYYSMNVEVTDKGDVPEGYKVSRKEKRNFPLILESPSPNQTSLYFCASSLLRGNEKLFFGSGTQLSVL.

This clonotype ranks as large. V and J are TRBV27 and TRBJ2-3; D remains unclear. Deletions cut 2 bases from V and 5 bases from J, with 8 bases between. The V gene's germline CDR1 is MNHEY and CDR2 SMNVEV (reference sequence). There are 13 residues in the CDR3. The CDR3 region has the DNA TGTGCCAGCAGTTTAGGGCTCAGAGATACGCAGTATTTT. This encodes CASSLGLRDTQYF.

By share of the sample, this clonotype is large. CDR3 region: CASRRANTGELFF. CDR3 in DNA: TGTGCCAGCAGGCGGGCGAACACCGGGGAGCTGTTTTTT. V gene TRBV28 combines with J gene TRBJ2-2, with D maybe TRBD2 (5 bases). V was clipped by 6 bases and J by 0 bases, with 5 bases between them. Per germline, CDR1 MDHEN and CDR2 SYDVKM. CDR3 size: 13 residues.

The V and J genes are TRBV28 and TRBJ2-3; TRBD2 matches at 9 bases. V lost 5 bases, J lost 2 bases, and 8 bases stayed unmatched. Looked up from germline, CDR1 is MDHEN and CDR2 is SYDVKM. The CDR3 covers 16 residues. CDR3 DNA: TGTGCCAGCAGTAGCGGAGTAGCGGGGGCCACAGATACGCAGTATTTT. Its translation is CASSSGVAGATDTQYF.

This clonotype is labeled medium-sized (0.01 to 0.1%). The chain couples TRBV7-3 to TRBJ2-1; TRBD2 agrees at 9 bases. This CDR3 has 15 amino acids. V trimming: 5 bases; J trimming: 8 bases; junction bases outside the gene matches: 10. The germline gives CDR1 SGHTA, CDR2 FQGTGA. As DNA, the CDR3 is TGTGCCAGCAGCCCAGCGGGGGGCTTCCTCGATGAGCAGTTCTTC. Its translation is CASSPAGGFLDEQFF. The whole variable domain, remainder taken from reference TRBV7-3 and TRBJ2-1, is GAGVSQTPSNKVTEKGKYVELRCDPISGHTALYWYRQSLGQGPEFLIYFQGTGAADDSGLPNDRFFAVRPEGSVSTLKIQRTERGDSAVYLCASSPAGGFLDEQFFGPGTRLTVL.

This clonotype is classed as medium-sized. The chain joins TRBV19 to TRBJ2-7; tentatively, D is TRBD2 (6 bases). V lost 5 bases to trimming and J lost 6 bases, with 14 bases between them. This CDR3 contains 13 residues. Germline assignment: CDR1 LNHDA and CDR2 SQIVND (reference sequence). The CDR3 sequence: CASSSGVGAEQYF. The CDR3, as DNA: TGTGCCAGTAGTTCGGGGGTGGGCGCCGAGCAGTACTTC.

Sample share makes this clonotype large (0.1 to 1%). The J gene is TRBJ2-1, the V gene TRBV7-3; D is uncertain. CDR3 length: 16 residues. Germline loops: CDR1 SGHTA, CDR2 FQGTGA. Trimming cost V 1 base and J 0 bases, with 10 bases left between them. As DNA, the CDR3 is TGTGCCAGCAGCTTAATGGTGGGGAACTCCTACAATGAGCAGTTCTTC. This codes for CASSLMVGNSYNEQFF.

The chain combines TRBV5-5 with TRBJ2-3; D perhaps matches TRBD1 (5 bases). V was clipped by 4 bases and J by 3 bases, with 15 bases between them. The CDR3 is made up of 15 amino acids. Looked up from germline, CDR1 is SGHKS and CDR2 is YYEKEE (reference sequence). Written as DNA, the CDR3 is TGTGCCAGCAGCGTTCTTGTGGGGCCTACAGATACGCAGTATTTT. It encodes CASSVLVGPTDTQYF.

In this sample, this clonotype is large. This chain links TRBV29-1 with TRBJ1-1; the D gene is possibly TRBD1 (5 bases). The CDR3 has 14 amino acids. Per the germline V gene, CDR1 is SQVTM and CDR2 is ANQGSEA. Trimming cost V 5 bases and J 6 bases, with 19 bases left between them. The CDR3 loop reads CSVRSTGGKAEAFF. The CDR3 bases are TGCAGCGTTCGGTCGACGGGGGGGAAGGCTGAAGCTTTCTTT.

By share of the sample, this clonotype is medium-sized. The rearrangement uses TRBV27 and TRBJ1-5, with 9 positions matching TRBD1. The CDR3 extends over 16 amino acids. Trimming cost V 6 bases and J 5 bases; bases outside gene matches: 11. Looked up from germline, CDR1 is MNHEY and CDR2 is SMNVEV (reference sequence). The CDR3 nucleotides read TGTGCCAGCAGCTCTTTCGGACAGGGGCGACATCAGCCCCAGCATTTT. Protein product: CASSSFGQGRHQPQHF.

In its sample, this clonotype ranks as medium-sized. The rearrangement links TRBV4-3 to TRBJ2-1; 9 nucleotides align to TRBD1. The CDR3 totals 17 residues. Per the germline V gene, CDR1 is LGHNA and CDR2 is YSLEER. With 3 bases clipped from V and 2 bases from J, the junction kept 8 bases outside the gene matches. The chain's CDR3 is CASSHLDRGSPYNEQFF. CDR3 coding DNA: TGCGCCAGCAGCCACCTTGACAGGGGGAGCCCCTACAATGAGCAGTTCTTC.

This clonotype was recorded once. At one of its ends the junction is not consistent with the germline gene, which may arise from a read error. This chain uses TRBV20-1 with TRBJ2-7, with TRBD1 matching 7 bases. In germline, CDR1 is DFQATT, CDR2 SNEGSKA (reference sequence). This CDR3 contains 14 residues. Here the CDR3 DNA reads TGCGGTGCTAGCAGGGGGAGAAGGAGTTACGAGCAGTACTTC. Translation: CGASRGRRSYEQYF.

In its sample, this clonotype is medium-sized. The V call is TRBV30, the J call TRBJ2-1, with D possibly matching TRBD2 (6 bases). V was cut by 0 bases and J by 7 bases, with 10 bases left in between. Germline V gene data show CDR1 as GTSNPN and CDR2 as SVGIG (reference sequence). This CDR3 has 13 amino acids. The CDR3 loop reads CAWSVILANEQFF. DNA for the CDR3: TGTGCCTGGAGTGTAATACTAGCTAATGAGCAGTTCTTC.

Sample share makes this clonotype large. The gene calls are TRBV20-1 and TRBJ1-2; D is unclear. The CDR3 extends over 14 amino acids. Deletions cut 3 bases from V and 5 bases from J, with 16 bases between. Germline lookup yields CDR1 DFQATT and CDR2 SNEGSKA (reference sequence). The CDR3 bases are TGCAGTGCTAGTCCCCTCGGCACGGCTTATGGCTACACCTTC. Protein product: CSASPLGTAYGYTF.

Details on this clonotype: This may be a read error: a much more frequent sequence differs by one nucleotide. Since the CDR3 does not end with the conserved phenylalanine or tryptophan, this likely comes from a read error. The chain carries TRBV4-3 and TRBJ2-7; D is undetermined. V was shortened by 4 bases and J by 3 bases, with 13 bases between the two germline ends. CDR1 is LGHNA and CDR2 is YSLEER in the germline V gene. The CDR3 extends over 14 amino acids. The CDR3 DNA sequence: TGCGCCAGCAGCCCCTTTGGTGGCGTCTACGAGCAGTACCTC. This codes for CASSPFGGVYEQYL.

The genes are TRBV7-6 and TRBJ2-1, with D unresolved. CDR1 and CDR2 (germline): SGHVS, FNYEAQ. The CDR3 is 12 residues long. Trimming shortened V by 2 bases and J by 10 bases, and 9 bases separated the two germline ends. The DNA for the CDR3 is TGTGCCAGCAGCTTATCTGGAACAGAGCAGTTCTTC. It codes for CASSLSGTEQFF.

By share, this clonotype ranks as medium-sized. This chain connects TRBV4-1 to TRBJ1-1; no definite D call. Trimming took 7 bases from V and 3 from J, leaving 9 bases between them. CDR3 size: 12 residues. The germline V gene encodes CDR1 MGHRA and CDR2 YSYEKL. The CDR3 is CASIGRDTEAFF. The CDR3 nucleotides read TGCGCCAGCATAGGGAGGGACACTGAAGCTTTCTTT.

By sample share, this clonotype is large (0.1 to 1%). J is TRBJ2-2 and V is TRBV11-1; 7 nucleotides line up with TRBD2. Per germline, CDR1 SGHAT and CDR2 FQDESV (reference sequence). J gave up 1 base and V 5 bases, and 4 bases lay outside the gene matches. The CDR3 is 15 residues long. CDR3 amino acids: CASSPGGWNTGELFF. For the CDR3, the DNA is TGTGCCAGCAGCCCCGGGGGGTGGAACACCGGGGAGCTGTTTTTT.